These 23 T cell receptor beta chains were sequenced from one sample in a study of T cells in Graves' hyperthyroidism and ophthalmopathy. Amplification yielded TCR beta CDR3 regions, with RNA transcripts as the source. The HTBI primer set drove a first-round RT-PCR of the TCR CDR3. TCRdb reanalysed the multiplex PCR reads using MiXCR and keeps one entry per CDR3 protein. This sample has about 580,000 distinct CDR3 sequences; around 14% occur once, and the top ten carry approximately 5.7%. Sequencing was carried out using blood. All receptors derive from a young woman with Graves' hyperthyroidism that later progressed to Graves' ophthalmopathy.

This clonotype was seen repeatedly, ten times or more. The rearrangement joins TRBV9 to TRBJ2-2, with TRBD2 matching 7 bases. CDR1 SGDLS and CDR2 YYNGEE come from the germline V gene. Trimming at V came to 5 bases and at J to 4 bases, leaving 2 bases not matched to a gene. There are 13 residues in the CDR3. CDR3 amino acids: CASRSSGTGELFF. The CDR3 coding sequence is TGTGCCAGCAGATCTAGCGGCACCGGGGAGCTGTTTTTT.

This clonotype has more than one count but fewer than ten. The chain links TRBV19 to TRBJ1-1; D is uncertain. The CDR3 has 15 residues. The germline gives CDR1 LNHDA, CDR2 SQIVND (reference sequence). Trimming took off 0 bases at V and 1 base at J, with 9 bases between the two ends. CDR3 nucleotide sequence: TGTGCCAGTAGTATAGATCATTTAGCGAACACTGAAGCTTTCTTT. Translated: CASSIDHLANTEAFF.

At least ten counts were recorded for this clonotype. The chain combines TRBV11-2 with TRBJ1-3, with unresolved D. The germline CDR1 and CDR2 sequences are SGHAT and FQNNGV. Deletions cut 6 bases from V and 6 bases from J, with 9 bases between. This CDR3 has 12 amino acids. DNA of the CDR3: TGTGCCAGCAGAGGACTGGAAAACACCATATATTTT. This codes for CASRGLENTIYF.

This clonotype showed up many times. V usage is TRBV28 and J usage is TRBJ2-7; possibly TRBD1 for D (6 bases). The CDR3 loop spans 16 amino acids. From germline, CDR1 is MDHEN and CDR2 SYDVKM. V lost 5 bases to trimming and J lost 2 bases, with 19 bases between them. The DNA of the CDR3 is TGTGCCAGCAGTCTGCCTTTGGGGACAACCGCCTACGAGCAGTACTTC. It specifies CASSLPLGTTAYEQYF.

This clonotype was counted many times. V usage is TRBV4-3 and J usage is TRBJ1-4, with TRBD1 identical over 10 bases. Germline V gene data show CDR1 as LGHNA and CDR2 as YSLEER. The CDR3 totals 15 residues. Trimming took 4 bases from V and 10 from J; bases not matched to a gene: 9. In DNA, the CDR3 is TGCGCCAGCAGCCTTTCTCGGACAGGGGGAGGAAAACTGTTTTTT. This codes for CASSLSRTGGGKLFF.

The table lists this clonotype with a count of one. The chain combines TRBV7-8 with TRBJ1-1, with D unclear. V lost 1 base, J lost 4 bases, and 7 bases lay in between. This CDR3 is built from 13 residues. Germline values: CDR1 SGHVS, CDR2 FQNEAQ. The CDR3 DNA is TGTGCCAGCAGCTTAGTGTGGGGCACTGAAGCTTTCTTT. Protein sequence: CASSLVWGTEAFF.

In this sample, this clonotype turned up many times. The chain carries TRBV12-3 or TRBV12-4 and TRBJ2-5; 9 bases map to TRBD2. The ends lost 2 bases at V and 5 bases at J; junction bases unmatched: 6. The CDR3 is made up of 15 amino acids. CDR3 protein: CASSLSAGGEETQYF. The DNA of the CDR3 is TGTGCCAGCAGTTTATCGGCGGGAGGGGAGGAGACCCAGTACTTC.

In its sample, this clonotype was seen many times. The chain is built from TRBV12-3 or TRBV12-4 and TRBJ1-1; D is possibly TRBD1 (6 bases). The V end lost 7 bases, the J end lost 6 bases, and 15 bases lay between the germline ends. This CDR3 has 13 amino acids. CDR3 region: CASILGGQAEAFF. DNA for the CDR3: TGTGCCAGCATCTTAGGGGGTCAGGCTGAAGCTTTCTTT.

The sample holds many counts of this clonotype. V usage is TRBV30 and J usage is TRBJ1-2, with 12 bases that match TRBD1. Germline V CDR1 and CDR2: GTSNPN, SVGIG (reference sequence). The length of the CDR3 is 16 residues. V was pared by 0 bases and J by 4 bases, with 6 bases of the junction left unmatched. The DNA of the CDR3 is TGTGCCTGGAGTGTACCGGGACAGGGGGCTAGCTATGGCTACACCTTC. Translation: CAWSVPGQGASYGYTF. Complete variable domain (other parts from reference TRBV30 and TRBJ1-2): SQTIHQWPATLVQPVGSPLSLECTVEGTSNPNLYWYRQAAGRGLQLLFYSVGIGQISSEVPQNLSASRPQDRQFILSSKKLLLSDSGFYLCAWSVPGQGASYGYTFGSGTRLTVV.

The rearrangement uses TRBV14 and TRBJ2-7; D is unclear. Germline CDR1 is SGHDN and CDR2 is FVKESK. V lost 1 base to trimming and J lost 6 bases, with 7 bases between them. This CDR3 has 12 residues. The DNA for the CDR3 is TGTGCCAGCAGCCAAGGGGGAATCGAGCAGTACTTC. This translates into CASSQGGIEQYF. The full variable domain, with the rest looked up from reference TRBV14 and TRBJ2-7, is EAGVTQFPSHSVIEKGQTVTLRCDPISGHDNLYWYRRVMGKEIKFLLHFVKESKQDESGMPNNRFLAERTGGTYSTLKVQPAELEDSGVYFCASSQGGIEQYFGPGTRLTVT.

This clonotype was counted between two and nine times. V usage is TRBV9 and J usage is TRBJ2-3, with D possibly matching TRBD2 (5 bases). The CDR3 extends over 13 amino acids. Trimming left V 6 bases short and J 2 bases short, with 10 bases between. Germline lookup yields CDR1 SGDLS and CDR2 YYNGEE. Here the CDR3 DNA reads TGTGCCAGCACCAAGGGAGCCACAGATACGCAGTATTTT. Translation gives CASTKGATDTQYF.

This clonotype was found many times. The chain joins TRBV30 to TRBJ1-5; unclear D gene. Germline V CDR1 and CDR2: GTSNPN, SVGIG (reference sequence). The CDR3 loop spans 12 amino acids. V gave up 3 bases and J gave up 13 bases, with 16 bases separating them. CDR3 nucleotides: TGTGCCTGGAGCCCTTCACCGGGATTTCAGCATTTT. Its protein is CAWSPSPGFQHF.

The table lists this clonotype with many counts. The J gene is TRBJ2-3, the V gene TRBV2; possible D gene TRBD2, 6 bases. Trimming removed 6 bases from V and 4 bases from J, with 14 bases in between. Germline V gene sequence: CDR1 SNHLY, CDR2 FYNNEI. This CDR3 is built from 14 residues. The CDR3: CASSLGGQADTQYF. The CDR3 region has the DNA TGTGCCAGCAGCCTAGGAGGGCAGGCAGATACGCAGTATTTT. Filled out from reference TRBV2 and TRBJ2-3, the complete variable domain reads EPEVTQTPSHQVTQMGQEVILRCVPISNHLYFYWYRQILGQKVEFLVSFYNNEISEKSEIFDDQFSVERPDGSNFTLKIRSTKLEDSAMYFCASSLGGQADTQYFGPGTRLTVL.

This clonotype was detected ten times or more. The chain links TRBV6-6 to TRBJ1-5; the D gene is possibly TRBD1 (6 bases). V dropped 2 bases and J dropped 7 bases, with 9 bases sitting between them. Germline V gives CDR1 MNHNY, CDR2 SVGAGI (reference sequence). The CDR3 consists of 13 residues. The CDR3 loop reads CASSYDQGQPQHF. In nucleotides, the CDR3 is TGTGCCAGCAGTTACGACCAGGGGCAGCCCCAGCATTTT.

The chain uses TRBV4-1 and TRBJ1-4; 7 bases line up with TRBD1. The CDR3 runs 17 residues. Germline CDR1 and CDR2: MGHRA and YSYEKL. Germline trimming cut 2 bases from V and 0 bases from J; bases unmatched to any gene: 6. CDR3 in amino acids: CASSQPRQGATNEKLFF. CDR3 sequence (DNA): TGCGCCAGCAGCCAACCCCGACAGGGCGCAACTAATGAAAAACTGTTTTTT.

A few counts support this clonotype. The gene calls are TRBV10-3 and TRBJ2-5, with D possibly being TRBD2 (6 bases). The CDR3 sequence is 14 residues long. V lost 4 bases, J lost 4 bases, and 13 bases lay in between. The germline V gene has CDR1 ENHRY and CDR2 SYGVKD. The CDR3 DNA reads as TGTGCCATCAGTGTTGGGGGAGGACGAGAGACCCAGTACTTC. Translated: CAISVGGGRETQYF.

The table lists this clonotype with many counts. This chain joins TRBV11-2 and TRBJ2-1; D ambiguous. CDR1 is SGHAT and CDR2 is FQNNGV in the germline V gene. The CDR3 is 17 residues long. Between the trimmed V and J ends, which lost 5 bases and 0 bases, there was a span of 17 bases. CDR3 sequence: CASSPRPAPSSYNEQFF. The DNA of the CDR3 is TGTGCCAGCAGCCCGCGACCGGCCCCTAGCTCCTACAATGAGCAGTTCTTC.

This clonotype appeared a few times. The chain links TRBV18 to TRBJ1-3; D not certain. V was shortened by 2 bases and J by 0 bases, with 11 bases between the two germline ends. Germline loops: CDR1 KGHSH, CDR2 LQKENI. The CDR3 is 16 residues long. The CDR3 sequence: CASSPTQAASGNTIYF. DNA of the CDR3: TGTGCCAGCTCACCAACCCAGGCAGCCTCTGGAAACACCATATATTTT.

This clonotype was detected ten times or more. The V call is TRBV20-1, the J call TRBJ2-3; 11 nucleotides line up with TRBD2. Germline V CDR1 and CDR2: DFQATT, SNEGSKA (reference sequence). This CDR3 contains 16 residues. Losses at the gene ends were 0 bases for V and 6 bases for J; bases not matched to a gene: 8. The CDR3 nucleotides are TGCAGTGCTAGAGATTTTACTAGCGGGAGCAGTGATACGCAGTATTTT. Its translation is CSARDFTSGSSDTQYF.

Details on this clonotype: A much larger clone sits a single nucleotide away, making a read error possible. V gene TRBV19 combines with J gene TRBJ2-7; tentatively, D is TRBD2 (5 bases). The V and J ends lost 9 bases and 2 bases respectively, with 20 bases between them. The CDR3 runs to 15 residues. Germline V gene lookup returns CDR1 LNHDA and CDR2 SQIVND (reference sequence). CDR3 nucleotide sequence: TGTGCCAGCCACCCGAGAGGAGGTAGCCCCTACGAGCAGTACTTC. This gives the protein CASHPRGGSPYEQYF.

The V call is TRBV5-6, the J call TRBJ1-5; D gene ambiguous. CDR1 is SGHDT and CDR2 is YYEEEE in the germline V gene. V lost 0 bases and J lost 3, with 7 bases in between. The CDR3 consists of 14 residues. The CDR3 DNA reads TGTGCCAGCAGCTTGGGGCCAGTCAATCAGCCCCAGCATTTT. It translates to CASSLGPVNQPQHF.

The rearrangement uses TRBV5-1 and TRBJ2-1; either TRBD1 or TRBD2 may fit D (5 bases each). This CDR3 contains 15 residues. Trimming took off 0 bases at V and 2 bases at J, with 9 bases between the two ends. Germline loops: CDR1 SGHRS, CDR2 YFSETQ. The DNA of the CDR3 is TGCGCCAGCAGCTTGGTAACGGGACCCTACAATGAGCAGTTCTTC. As protein: CASSLVTGPYNEQFF.

The table lists this clonotype with many counts. The chain carries TRBV28 and TRBJ1-5, with D perhaps TRBD1 (5 bases). V was cut by 8 bases and J by 6 bases, with 29 bases left in between. The CDR3 is 18 amino acids. Per the germline V gene, CDR1 is MDHEN and CDR2 is SYDVKM. CDR3 region: CASPPRGMGFSGGQPQHF. For the CDR3, the DNA is TGTGCCAGCCCCCCCCGGGGGATGGGTTTTTCGGGGGGTCAGCCCCAGCATTTT. The full variable domain, its missing parts supplied by reference TRBV28 and TRBJ1-5, is DVKVTQSSRYLVKRTGEKVFLECVQDMDHENMFWYRQDPGLGLRLIYFSYDVKMKEKGDIPEGYSVSREKKERFSLILESASTNQTSMYLCASPPRGMGFSGGQPQHFGDGTRLSIL.